This T cell receptor beta chain was observed in a study of blood T cell repertoires in COVID-19. Study in general: Collection of acute and convalescent COVID-19 samples took place in the United States, Italy and Spain. T cells, B-cell-depleted T cells, or PBMCs supplied cDNA or gDNA.

The CDR3 consists of 14 residues. Looked up from germline, CDR1 is SQVTM and CDR2 is ANQGSEA. The junction had 10 bases not matched to a gene; V was cut back by 6 bases and J by 5 bases. Per the original data handling: Nucleated cell counts were estimated from reference gene primer amplification. The protocol was immunoSEQ multiplex PCR, while the TCRdb copy is restricted to in-frame clones and leaves out a portion. V and J calls plus clone size are reproduced from that table; the DNA served to infer D and trimming. This table holds a few hundred thousand clones, roughly 90% found once. The chain uses TRBV29-1 and TRBJ2-7; TRBD2 aligns across 10 bases. Sequences were obtained from peripheral blood. This receptor was taken from a man aged 60 to 69 who had recovered from COVID-19. The CDR3 DNA is TGCAGCGTGAAAAATAGCGGGGGGTACGACGAGCAGTACTTC. It is translated as CSVKNSGGYDEQYF.